These 20 T cell receptor beta chains were sequenced from one sample in a study of T-cell reconstitution after alpha-beta-depleted transplantation in children. It was with unique molecular identifiers that the TCRbeta library was prepared. TCRdb re-called the PCR reads with MiXCR, one entry per CDR3 protein. The data show around 580,000 distinct CDR3 sequences, about 23% seen once. The sequencing here drew on PBMCs, mostly from graft donor cells, taken 360 days after TCRalphabeta/CD19-depleted stem cell transplant. Receptors were obtained from a boy in the first two years of life who had a stem cell transplant for acute myeloid leukemia, so the T cells may come from the graft donor.

Only a few counts were recorded for this clonotype. The chain has TRBV20-1 and TRBJ2-7; D uncertain. Trimming left V 3 bases short and J 3 bases short, with 9 bases between. The CDR3 totals 12 residues. Germline CDR1 DFQATT, CDR2 SNEGSKA (reference sequence). Here the CDR3 DNA reads TGCAGTGCTAGTGCGACCAGCTACGAGCAGTACGTC. This codes for CSASATSYEQYV.

This clonotype was observed at least ten times. V and J are TRBV12-3 or TRBV12-4 and TRBJ2-3; 10 nucleotides align to TRBD1. Trimming removed 6 bases from V and 3 bases from J; junction bases left unmatched: 9. The CDR3 has 16 amino acids. In nucleotides, the CDR3 is TGTGCCAGCAGCCGAGAGACAGGGGGCTATACAGATACGCAGTATTTT. Its translation: CASSRETGGYTDTQYF.

This chain uses TRBV27 with TRBJ1-2, with D possibly TRBD1 on 5 matching bases. With 3 bases removed from V and 3 bases from J, the gap between germline ends came to 17 bases. Germline loops: CDR1 MNHEY, CDR2 SMNVEV (reference sequence). The CDR3 is 16 amino acids. This chain's CDR3 is CASSFGDDPGHYGYTF. The CDR3 coding sequence is TGTGCCAGCAGTTTTGGGGACGACCCCGGCCACTATGGCTACACCTTC.

The chain carries TRBV6-5 and TRBJ1-5, with 8 bases that match TRBD1. The length of the CDR3 is 14 residues. Germline V gene sequence: CDR1 MNHEY, CDR2 SVGAGI. The ends lost 4 bases at V and 6 bases at J; junction bases unmatched: 5. This CDR3 is CASSSGQVGQPQHF. The DNA of the CDR3 is TGTGCCAGCAGTTCGGGACAGGTGGGTCAGCCCCAGCATTTT.

V gene TRBV20-1 combines with J gene TRBJ2-2; 8 nucleotides agree with TRBD2. This CDR3 contains 16 residues. In germline, CDR1 is DFQATT, CDR2 SNEGSKA (reference sequence). Germline trimming cut 4 bases from V and 0 bases from J; bases unmatched to any gene: 7. As DNA, the CDR3 is TGCAGTGCTACACGAGCGGGAGCAGCGAACACCGGGGAGCTGTTTTTT. Its translation is CSATRAGAANTGELFF.

This clonotype was seen a handful of times. This chain uses TRBV13 with TRBJ2-1; D may be TRBD1 or TRBD2 (6 bases each). Per germline, CDR1 PRHDT and CDR2 FYEKMQ (reference sequence). The CDR3 spans 15 residues. The V and J ends lost 4 bases and 2 bases respectively, with 12 bases between them. The CDR3, as DNA: TGTGCCAGCAGCTCTCGGGGGCGCCCCTACAATGAGCAGTTCTTC. Amino acids: CASSSRGRPYNEQFF.

The CDR3 loop reads CASSYPTEAGGLYNEQFF. The CDR3 nucleotides are TGTGCCAGCAGTTACCCTACAGAGGCGGGGGGGCTATACAATGAGCAGTTCTTC. This sequence joins TRBV6-2 or TRBV6-3 and TRBJ2-1; 9 nucleotides agree with TRBD2. The CDR3 runs to 18 residues. Trimming at V came to 2 bases and at J to 4 bases, leaving 12 bases not matched to a gene. CDR1 is MNHEY and CDR2 is SVGEGT in the germline V gene.

This clonotype has a count of ten or more. Written as DNA, the CDR3 is TGTGCCAGCAGCCTTAGCGGGGAGGGCACAGATACGCAGTATTTT. Translating gives CASSLSGEGTDTQYF. J is TRBJ2-3 and V is TRBV7-9; TRBD2 matches 8 bases. Per the germline V gene, CDR1 is SEHNR and CDR2 is FQNEAQ (reference sequence). The CDR3 loop spans 15 amino acids. V lost 5 bases, J lost 1 base, and 5 bases stayed unmatched.

The V gene is TRBV24-1, the J gene TRBJ1-5, with D maybe TRBD1 (6 bases). The V end was cut by 3 bases, the J end by 0 bases, with 17 bases between. From germline, CDR1 is KGHDR and CDR2 SFDVKD. This CDR3 comprises 18 residues. The CDR3 DNA follows: TGTGCCACCAGTGATATGCGGGACAAATTAAATAGCAATCAGCCCCAGCATTTT. Protein product: CATSDMRDKLNSNQPQHF.

In this sample, this clonotype turned up a few times. The chain is built from TRBV14 and TRBJ2-6; no definite D call. CDR1 is SGHDN and CDR2 is FVKESK in the germline V gene. This CDR3 contains 18 residues. Trimming shortened V by 0 bases and J by 0 bases, and 12 bases separated the two germline ends. In DNA form, the CDR3 reads TGTGCCAGCAGCCAAGATCTCTACATCCCCTCTGGGGCCAACGTCCTGACTTTC. Translation: CASSQDLYIPSGANVLTF.

This clonotype was detected ten times or more. CDR3 sequence: CASSYQGQAVYEQYF. CDR3 bases: TGTGCCAGCAGTTACCAGGGACAGGCGGTCTACGAGCAGTACTTC. J is TRBJ2-7 and V is TRBV6-5, with 8 bases lining up with TRBD1. Trimming removed 2 bases from V and 3 bases from J; junction bases left unmatched: 6. CDR3 length: 15 residues. Germline V lookup: CDR1 MNHEY, CDR2 SVGAGI.

This clonotype was picked up many times. The chain uses TRBV7-6 and TRBJ2-3; D may be TRBD2 (6 bases). The CDR3 is made up of 16 amino acids. The V end was cut by 1 base, the J end by 4 bases, with 15 bases between. In germline, CDR1 is SGHVS, CDR2 FNYEAQ. In DNA, the CDR3 is TGTGCCAGCAGCTTAGAGGCGGGGCGCGGCTCAGATACGCAGTATTTT. Translated: CASSLEAGRGSDTQYF.

J is TRBJ1-3 and V is TRBV20-1; no reliable D call. V lost 6 bases, J lost 4 bases, and 10 bases lay in between. The CDR3 has 12 residues. Germline-derived CDR1 and CDR2 are DFQATT and SNEGSKA (reference sequence). The CDR3 spells CSADLDGNTIYF. In nucleotides, the CDR3 is TGCAGTGCGGACCTAGACGGAAACACCATATATTTT.

This clonotype has ten or more counts. The chain joins TRBV6-5 to TRBJ1-1; D is possibly TRBD1 (6 bases). Germline V gene lookup returns CDR1 MNHEY and CDR2 SVGAGI. V gave up 0 bases and J gave up 5 bases, with 10 bases separating them. The CDR3 is made up of 14 amino acids. Here the CDR3 reads CASSYSLQGTEAFF. The CDR3, as DNA: TGTGCCAGCAGTTACTCTCTACAGGGAACTGAAGCTTTCTTT.

This clonotype came up many times. This chain links TRBV6-1 with TRBJ2-7; 9 nucleotides align to TRBD1. The ends lost 5 bases at V and 3 bases at J; junction bases unmatched: 8. The CDR3 is 15 amino acids. From germline, CDR1 is MNHNS and CDR2 SASEGT. The CDR3 here is CASSPLDRGGYEQYF. CDR3 DNA: TGTGCCAGCAGTCCCCTCGACAGGGGGGGCTACGAGCAGTACTTC.

This clonotype was seen ten or more times. This chain connects TRBV19 to TRBJ2-6, with D perhaps assigned TRBD1 or TRBD2 (5 bases each). The V end lost 5 bases, the J end lost 2 bases, and 16 bases lay between the germline ends. The CDR3 spans 17 residues. Germline V gene lookup returns CDR1 LNHDA and CDR2 SQIVND (reference sequence). CDR3 nucleotide sequence: TGTGCCAGTAGTTCCGGGGCCGGGGACCCTGGGGCCAACGTCCTGACTTTC. As protein: CASSSGAGDPGANVLTF.

The rearrangement joins TRBV4-3 to TRBJ2-6, with D uncertain. This CDR3 region has 15 residues. The V end lost 1 base, the J end lost 0 bases, and 4 bases lay between the germline ends. Germline assignment: CDR1 LGHNA and CDR2 YSLEER. CDR3 residues: CASSQGRSGANVLTF. The CDR3 DNA reads as TGCGCCAGCAGCCAAGGTCGCTCTGGGGCCAACGTCCTGACTTTC.

This clonotype was detected ten times or more. This chain connects TRBV27 to TRBJ2-5, with 11 nucleotides matching TRBD2. The trim removed 5 bases at V and 2 bases at J, leaving 16 bases unmatched. This CDR3 region has 19 residues. Germline CDR1 is MNHEY and CDR2 is SMNVEV (reference sequence). CDR3 protein: CASSPIPILAGGPQETQYF. In nucleotides, the CDR3 is TGTGCCAGCAGTCCGATTCCAATTCTAGCGGGGGGACCACAAGAGACCCAGTACTTC.

In this sample, this clonotype turned up many times. V and J are TRBV20-1 and TRBJ2-1, with D possibly TRBD1 on 6 matching bases. This CDR3 is built from 14 residues. The ends were cut back, 3 bases at V and 0 bases at J, with 9 bases in the middle. The germline gives CDR1 DFQATT, CDR2 SNEGSKA (reference sequence). CDR3 loop: CSASQGSSYNEQFF. In DNA, the CDR3 is TGCAGTGCTAGTCAGGGGAGCTCCTACAATGAGCAGTTCTTC.

In this sample, this clonotype turned up many times. The V call is TRBV12-3 or TRBV12-4, the J call TRBJ2-7; D gene ambiguous. The CDR3 loop spans 12 amino acids. V was shortened by 6 bases and J by 3 bases, with 9 bases between the two germline ends. The CDR3 protein is CASSRAFYEQYF. The CDR3 DNA follows: TGTGCCAGCAGCCGGGCCTTCTACGAGCAGTACTTC.